This T cell receptor beta chain was sequenced in a study of blood T cells in healthy people across ages. Germline loops: CDR1 SQVTM, CDR2 ANQGSEA. Trimming at V came to 3 bases and at J to 6 bases, leaving 1 base not matched to a gene. The CDR3 spans 12 residues. This clonotype was recorded at least ten times. A second roughly 6 to 11 cycle PCR used barcoded and J-beta primers. MiXCR, applied by TCRdb to the 5' RACE reads, yields one record per CDR3 protein. The sample records around 1,900,000 distinct CDR3 sequences, about 39% being singletons. The rearrangement links TRBV29-1 to TRBJ1-4; 7 bases match TRBD1. The source of this sequence is a human donor in good health. Source material: blood. CDR3 residues: CSVDTGDEKLFF. The CDR3 nucleotides are TGCAGCGTTGACACAGGGGATGAAAAACTGTTTTTT.